These T cell receptor beta chains were read from a single sample in a study of cytotoxic CD8 clonotypes in ibrutinib-treated CLL. Produced via immunoSEQ multiplex PCR; TCRdb's table is partial and in-frame only. The repertoire holds 140,000 to 150,000 clones, with about three quarters as singletons. The material was PBMCs, obtained after 24 months of ibrutinib treatment. The receptors derive from a human donor with chronic lymphocytic leukemia. Each CDR3 is given with its conserved first and last residue. The D gene is left open where the match is weak. The size of a clone is reported for some rows only, either as once, few or many, or as a class for expanded clones.

V gene: TRBV5-1; clone size: once; D gene: NA; J gene: TRBJ1-3; CDR3 DNA: TGCGCCAGCAGCCCACAAAATGGAAACACCATATATTTT; CDR3 protein: CASSPQNGNTIYF
V gene: TRBV6-6; clone size: NA; D gene: TRBD2; J gene: TRBJ2-7; CDR3 DNA: TGTGCCAGCAGTTACCCCCAGACTAGCGGGCCCGAGCAGTACTTC; CDR3 protein: CASSYPQTSGPEQYF
V gene: TRBV29-1; clone size: few; D gene: NA; J gene: TRBJ2-5; CDR3 DNA: TGCAGCGGCCCCCAGACCCAGTACTTC; CDR3 protein: CSGPQTQYF
V gene: TRBV7-9; clone size: once; D gene: NA; J gene: TRBJ2-1; CDR3 DNA: TGTGCCAGCAGCACGCAGGGGCCCCCCTACAATGAGCAGTTCTTC; CDR3 protein: CASSTQGPPYNEQFF
V gene: TRBV7-9; clone size: NA; D gene: NA; J gene: TRBJ2-3; CDR3 DNA: TGTGCCAGCAGCTTGCCAGATACGCAGTATTTT; CDR3 protein: CASSLPDTQYF
V gene: TRBV7-6; clone size: NA; D gene: NA; J gene: TRBJ2-2; CDR3 DNA: TGTGCCAGCAGCCAGATCACCGGGGAGCTGTTTTTT; CDR3 protein: CASSQITGELFF
V gene: TRBV15; clone size: NA; D gene: NA; J gene: TRBJ1-2; CDR3 DNA: TGTGCCACCAGCAGGGGGGGGCTGGAGGGATTTGGCTACACCTTC; CDR3 protein: CATSRGGLEGFGYTF
V gene: TRBV28; clone size: NA; D gene: NA; J gene: TRBJ2-7; CDR3 DNA: TGTGCCAGCAGTCCCCCCTTTGCGAACTCCTACGAGCAGTACTTC; CDR3 protein: CASSPPFANSYEQYF
V gene: TRBV6-4; clone size: NA; D gene: NA; J gene: TRBJ2-1; CDR3 DNA: TGTGCCAGCAGTGAATCGGGGGACAAACACAATGAGCAGTTCTTC; CDR3 protein: CASSESGDKHNEQFF
V gene: TRBV28; clone size: NA; D gene: NA; J gene: TRBJ1-2; CDR3 DNA: TGTGCCAGCAGTGCCGGGGGGTGGGGCTACACCTTC; CDR3 protein: CASSAGGWGYTF
V gene: TRBV9; clone size: NA; D gene: NA; J gene: TRBJ2-1; CDR3 DNA: TGTGCCAGCAGCGTAGGAGCTGTGAGGAGTTTGGAGCAGTTCTTC; CDR3 protein: CASSVGAVRSLEQFF
V gene: TRBV5-6; clone size: NA; D gene: NA; J gene: TRBJ1-1; CDR3 DNA: TGTGCCAGCAGCTTGGTGGGGAAGAACACTGAAGCTTTCTTT; CDR3 protein: CASSLVGKNTEAFF
V gene: TRBV6-6; clone size: NA; D gene: NA; J gene: TRBJ1-5; CDR3 DNA: TGTGCCAGCACCGCCAGGGGCGGCAGCAATCAGCCCCAGCATTTT; CDR3 protein: CASTARGGSNQPQHF
V gene: TRBV5-1; clone size: NA; D gene: TRBD2; J gene: TRBJ2-1; CDR3 DNA: TGCGCCAGCAGGCCCGGGACTAACTACAATGAGCAGTTCTTC; CDR3 protein: CASRPGTNYNEQFF
V gene: TRBV10-3; clone size: few; D gene: TRBD1; J gene: TRBJ1-5; CDR3 DNA: TGTGCCATCAGTGAGGGACAGGGGTTTCCCCAGCATTTT; CDR3 protein: CAISEGQGFPQHF
V gene: TRBV5-1; clone size: NA; D gene: TRBD1; J gene: TRBJ2-5; CDR3 DNA: TGCGCCAGCAGCCCCGGACAGGTCTGGGAGACCCAGTACTTC; CDR3 protein: CASSPGQVWETQYF
V gene: TRBV15; clone size: NA; D gene: TRBD1; J gene: TRBJ1-1; CDR3 DNA: TGTGCCACCAGCAGAGATCGGGGGGGACAGGGAGGATCTGAAGCTTTCTTT; CDR3 protein: CATSRDRGGQGGSEAFF
V gene: TRBV5-1; clone size: NA; D gene: NA; J gene: TRBJ1-4; CDR3 DNA: TGCGCCAGCAGCTTGGGGGATAGGGAAAAACTGTTTTTT; CDR3 protein: CASSLGDREKLFF
V gene: TRBV6-1; clone size: NA; D gene: NA; J gene: TRBJ1-2; CDR3 DNA: TGTGCCAGCAGTGAGGTAGGGGATGGCTACACCTTC; CDR3 protein: CASSEVGDGYTF
V gene: TRBV15; clone size: NA; D gene: NA; J gene: TRBJ1-2; CDR3 DNA: TGTGCCACCAGCAGCAGGGGTAGCTACACCTTC; CDR3 protein: CATSSRGSYTF
V gene: TRBV30; clone size: NA; D gene: TRBD2; J gene: TRBJ2-3; CDR3 DNA: TGTGCCTGGAGTGTAGGGGCTAGCGGGGGAGGAGATACGCAGTATTTT; CDR3 protein: CAWSVGASGGGDTQYF
V gene: TRBV5-1; clone size: NA; D gene: NA; J gene: TRBJ2-5; CDR3 DNA: TGCGCCAGCAGCTTGGCCGGGGGAGAGACCCAGTACTTC; CDR3 protein: CASSLAGGETQYF
V gene: TRBV5-6; clone size: NA; D gene: NA; J gene: TRBJ2-6; CDR3 DNA: TGTGCCAGCAGCTTGGTGGCCCCCGGGGCCAACGTCCTGACTTTC; CDR3 protein: CASSLVAPGANVLTF
V gene: TRBV29-1; clone size: NA; D gene: NA; J gene: TRBJ2-3; CDR3 DNA: TGCAGCGCCTGGGCCCACACAGATACGCAGTATTTT; CDR3 protein: CSAWAHTDTQYF
V gene: TRBV2; clone size: NA; D gene: NA; J gene: TRBJ1-1; CDR3 DNA: TGTGCCAGCGGGCCCGAAATGAACACTGAAGCTTTCTTT; CDR3 protein: CASGPEMNTEAFF
V gene: TRBV7-2; clone size: NA; D gene: TRBD1; J gene: TRBJ1-2; CDR3 DNA: TGTGCCAGCAGCCCACAACAGGGGGCCTTGGGCTACACCTTC; CDR3 protein: CASSPQQGALGYTF
V gene: TRBV2; clone size: NA; D gene: NA; J gene: TRBJ1-5; CDR3 DNA: TGTGCCAGCAGTCCGGAATATAGCAATCAGCCCCAGCATTTT; CDR3 protein: CASSPEYSNQPQHF
V gene: TRBV5-1; clone size: NA; D gene: TRBD2; J gene: TRBJ2-7; CDR3 DNA: TGCGCCAGCAGCGTAGCGGGGTTCTACGAGCAGTACTTC; CDR3 protein: CASSVAGFYEQYF
V gene: TRBV2; clone size: NA; D gene: NA; J gene: TRBJ2-5; CDR3 DNA: TGTGCCAGCTTCGGGGAGCAAGAGACCCAGTACTTC; CDR3 protein: CASFGEQETQYF
V gene: TRBV4-2; clone size: NA; D gene: NA; J gene: TRBJ2-3; CDR3 DNA: TGTGCCAGCAGCCCCAGCCCAAGCACAGATACGCAGTATTTT; CDR3 protein: CASSPSPSTDTQYF
V gene: TRBV5-3; clone size: NA; D gene: NA; J gene: TRBJ2-2; CDR3 DNA: TGTGCCAGAGGCCGCCTAAACCGGGCGGTGGAGCTGTTTTTT; CDR3 protein: CARGRLNRAVELFF
V gene: TRBV19; clone size: NA; D gene: TRBD1; J gene: TRBJ1-2; CDR3 DNA: TGTGCCAGTGGGGTCGGGGGACAGCACCTCTATGGCTACACCTTC; CDR3 protein: CASGVGGQHLYGYTF
V gene: TRBV7-9; clone size: NA; D gene: NA; J gene: TRBJ1-1; CDR3 DNA: TGTGCCAGCAGGGAAGACACTGAAGCTTTCTTT; CDR3 protein: CASREDTEAFF
V gene: TRBV7-9; clone size: NA; D gene: TRBD2; J gene: TRBJ2-7; CDR3 DNA: TGTGCCAGCAGCCTAGCGGGAGCTAACTACGAGCAGTACTTC; CDR3 protein: CASSLAGANYEQYF
V gene: TRBV11-1; clone size: NA; D gene: NA; J gene: TRBJ2-3; CDR3 DNA: TGTGCCAGCAGCTCGGAGGGTAGCACAGATACGCAGTATTTT; CDR3 protein: CASSSEGSTDTQYF
V gene: TRBV7-2; clone size: NA; D gene: NA; J gene: TRBJ2-7; CDR3 DNA: TGTGCCAGCAGCTTAGGGTGGGACGGCAGTATCATAAGCTCCTACGAGCAGTACTTC; CDR3 protein: CASSLGWDGSIISSYEQYF
V gene: TRBV5-1; clone size: once; D gene: TRBD1; J gene: TRBJ2-5; CDR3 DNA: TGCGCCAGCAGCTTGGGTGGGACAGGGAGAGAGACCCAGTACTTC; CDR3 protein: CASSLGGTGRETQYF
V gene: TRBV6-5; clone size: once; D gene: NA; J gene: TRBJ2-7; CDR3 DNA: TGTGCCAGTTCGCGGGGTTACGAGCAGTACTTC; CDR3 protein: CASSRGYEQYF
V gene: TRBV5-1; clone size: NA; D gene: NA; J gene: TRBJ2-7; CDR3 DNA: TGCGCCAGCAGCCCGGAGGTCGGAGACGAGCAGTACTTC; CDR3 protein: CASSPEVGDEQYF
V gene: TRBV5-1; clone size: NA; D gene: TRBD1; J gene: TRBJ1-5; CDR3 DNA: TGCGCCAGCAGCGCAATTACAGGGGAGCCCCAGCATTTT; CDR3 protein: CASSAITGEPQHF
V gene: TRBV7-6; clone size: NA; D gene: NA; J gene: TRBJ1-4; CDR3 DNA: TGTGCCAGCAGCTTCGGAGGGGGTACTAATGAAAAACTGTTTTTT; CDR3 protein: CASSFGGGTNEKLFF
V gene: TRBV5-4; clone size: few; D gene: NA; J gene: TRBJ2-7; CDR3 DNA: TGTGCCAGCAGCTTCGAAGGGGGTGGGGAAGAGCAGTACTTC; CDR3 protein: CASSFEGGGEEQYF
V gene: TRBV30; clone size: NA; D gene: NA; J gene: TRBJ2-1; CDR3 DNA: TGTGCCTGGGCCGGGCCGCACTACAATGAGCAGTTCTTC; CDR3 protein: CAWAGPHYNEQFF
V gene: TRBV10-3; clone size: once; D gene: NA; J gene: TRBJ2-3; CDR3 DNA: TGTGCCATCAGTGAAGGGAAAGGGACCACAGATACGCAGTATTTT; CDR3 protein: CAISEGKGTTDTQYF
V gene: TRBV7-2; clone size: NA; D gene: NA; J gene: TRBJ1-1; CDR3 DNA: TGTGCCAGCAGCTTACTGGGGAGCATGAACACTGAAGCTTTCTTT; CDR3 protein: CASSLLGSMNTEAFF
V gene: TRBV29-1; clone size: NA; D gene: NA; J gene: TRBJ2-3; CDR3 DNA: TGCAGCGTTGACTGGGGGCTACGTACAGATACGCAGTATTTT; CDR3 protein: CSVDWGLRTDTQYF
V gene: TRBV28; clone size: NA; D gene: TRBD2; J gene: TRBJ2-1; CDR3 DNA: TGTGCCAGCAGCCCGCGAGGTAGCGGGCCACCCAATGAGCAGTTCTTC; CDR3 protein: CASSPRGSGPPNEQFF
V gene: TRBV5-1; clone size: NA; D gene: NA; J gene: TRBJ2-5; CDR3 DNA: TGCGCCAGCAGCTGGGGGTCTACGGCCCAGTACTTC; CDR3 protein: CASSWGSTAQYF
V gene: TRBV28; clone size: NA; D gene: NA; J gene: TRBJ1-2; CDR3 DNA: TGTGCCAGCAGCCTAACACAAGTCCACTATGGCTACACCTTC; CDR3 protein: CASSLTQVHYGYTF
V gene: TRBV6-5; clone size: NA; D gene: NA; J gene: TRBJ1-2; CDR3 DNA: TGTGCCAGCAGTTACTCGGCCCCCTATGGCTACACCTTC; CDR3 protein: CASSYSAPYGYTF
V gene: TRBV5-1; clone size: NA; D gene: NA; J gene: TRBJ2-5; CDR3 DNA: TGCGCCAGCAGCTTGCAGTCGCAGTCACAAGAGACCCAGTACTTC; CDR3 protein: CASSLQSQSQETQYF
V gene: TRBV28; clone size: few; D gene: NA; J gene: TRBJ2-1; CDR3 DNA: TGTGCCAGCGGCGGGGAAGGGGTTCGAGGGCAGTTCTTC; CDR3 protein: CASGGEGVRGQFF
V gene: TRBV28; clone size: many; D gene: TRBD1; J gene: TRBJ2-2; CDR3 DNA: TGTGCCAGCAGTTTACCGGGACAGGGAGTCACCGGGGAGCTGTTTTTT; CDR3 protein: CASSLPGQGVTGELFF
V gene: TRBV5-1; clone size: NA; D gene: NA; J gene: TRBJ2-1; CDR3 DNA: TGCGCCAGCAGCCCGGGACCTAACAATGAGCAGTTCTTC; CDR3 protein: CASSPGPNNEQFF
V gene: TRBV11-3; clone size: NA; D gene: TRBD2; J gene: TRBJ2-3; CDR3 DNA: TGTGCCAGCAGCCCCGGGGAGCGGGAGATGCCAGATACGCAGTATTTT; CDR3 protein: CASSPGEREMPDTQYF
V gene: TRBV10-3; clone size: NA; D gene: TRBD2; J gene: TRBJ2-5; CDR3 DNA: TGTGCCATCACAGCGGGGGGTGGGGAGACCCAGTACTTC; CDR3 protein: CAITAGGGETQYF
V gene: TRBV19; clone size: NA; D gene: TRBD1; J gene: TRBJ1-5; CDR3 DNA: TGTGCCAGTAATAGGGGACAGGGCCCCAATCAGCCCCAGCATTTT; CDR3 protein: CASNRGQGPNQPQHF